These 27 T cell receptor beta chains were sequenced from one sample in a study of shared clonotypes between healthy human individuals. Naive-designated CD8 cells lacked CD45RO, were positively enriched for CCR7, and omitted terminally differentiated effector memory CD45RA+ cells. Sequenced by immunoSEQ multiplex PCR; TCRdb stores in-frame clones only, minus some. The sample shows about 2.1 million clones, over 85% of them seen only once. Sequencing was carried out using naive CD8+ T cells from PBMCs. The receptors here all came from a man younger than 35 in good health. Some clones in this sample may be carry-over from other donors' samples.

This rearrangement joins TRBV5-5 to TRBJ1-1, with no clear D. The CDR3 sequence is 13 residues long. CDR1 is SGHKS and CDR2 is YYEKEE in the germline V gene (reference sequence). V gave up 5 bases and J gave up 6 bases, with 14 bases separating them. The CDR3 loop reads CASSMGWKAEAFF. The CDR3 bases are TGTGCCAGCAGTATGGGTTGGAAGGCTGAAGCTTTCTTT.

The V gene is TRBV27, the J gene TRBJ2-5; 7 bases line up with TRBD2. V lost 1 base and J lost 5; bases outside the gene matches: 4. CDR1 is MNHEY, CDR2 SMNVEV, per germline (reference sequence). CDR3 length: 14 amino acids. CDR3 loop: CASSLLGEGETQYF. CDR3 DNA sequence: TGTGCCAGCAGTTTATTAGGGGAGGGGGAGACCCAGTACTTC.

The rearrangement joins TRBV4-2 to TRBJ2-5; 10 bases are a match to TRBD2. With V trimmed by 0 bases and J by 7 bases, 8 bases remained unmatched. The CDR3 spans 16 residues. Germline values: CDR1 LGHNA, CDR2 YNFKEQ. The CDR3 DNA is TGTGCCAGCAGCCAAGATTTATGGCTAGCGGGAGCGACCCAGTACTTC. This codes for CASSQDLWLAGATQYF.

This chain uses TRBV14 with TRBJ2-4; 8 bases are shared with TRBD1. Germline V lookup: CDR1 SGHDN, CDR2 FVKESK. This CDR3 has 16 residues. J lost 2 bases, V lost 5 bases, and 8 bases had no gene match. CDR3 residues: CASSSRQGPPKNIQYF. The CDR3, as DNA: TGTGCCAGCAGCTCCCGACAGGGGCCGCCCAAAAACATTCAGTACTTC.

The chain has TRBV7-6 and TRBJ2-7, with TRBD2 identical over 11 bases. This CDR3 has 16 residues. Germline values: CDR1 SGHVS, CDR2 FNYEAQ. The V gene end was trimmed by 5 bases and the J gene end by 0 bases; junction bases not matched to a gene: 6. The CDR3 nucleotides read TGTGCCAGCAGCCCACCGACTAGCGGGGCCTCCTACGAGCAGTACTTC. Translating gives CASSPPTSGASYEQYF.

The genes are TRBV18 and TRBJ2-1; possible D gene TRBD1, 7 bases. The CDR3 runs to 14 residues. V lost 2 bases to trimming and J lost 8 bases, with 13 bases between them. Germline V gene sequence: CDR1 KGHSH, CDR2 LQKENI. CDR3 sequence: CASSPGRGVDEQFF. CDR3 nucleotides: TGTGCCAGCTCACCAGGCAGGGGGGTCGATGAGCAGTTCTTC.

The chain carries TRBV7-3 and TRBJ2-3, with 7 bases lining up with TRBD2. Germline V CDR1 and CDR2: SGHTA, FQGTGA. Unmatched junction bases numbered 7, after V lost 0 bases and J lost 4 bases. The CDR3 is 16 amino acids. The CDR3, as DNA: TGTGCCAGCAGCTTAACCGGCGGGAGAGTTTCAGATACGCAGTATTTT. Encoded protein: CASSLTGGRVSDTQYF. Complete variable domain (other parts from reference TRBV7-3 and TRBJ2-3): GAGVSQTPSNKVTEKGKYVELRCDPISGHTALYWYRQSLGQGPEFLIYFQGTGAADDSGLPNDRFFAVRPEGSVSTLKIQRTERGDSAVYLCASSLTGGRVSDTQYFGPGTRLTVL.

The chain links TRBV5-1 to TRBJ1-1; TRBD1 aligns across 10 bases. The CDR3 is made up of 15 amino acids. CDR1 and CDR2 from the germline V gene are SGHRS and YFSETQ. J gave up 7 bases and V 4 bases, and 10 bases lay outside the gene matches. The CDR3 nucleotides are TGCGCCAGCAGCGGCCGGGACAGGGGTATCAGTGAAGCTTTCTTT. Protein product: CASSGRDRGISEAFF.

The chain joins TRBV25-1 to TRBJ2-7; the D is unclear. The CDR3 runs to 14 residues. Trimming left V 6 bases short and J 3 bases short, with 15 bases between. Germline values: CDR1 MGHDK, CDR2 SYGVNS. CDR3 amino acids: CASSAEELGYEQYF. The CDR3 coding sequence is TGTGCCAGCAGCGCAGAGGAACTGGGCTACGAGCAGTACTTC.

The chain has TRBV6-5 and TRBJ1-2, with D possibly matching TRBD1 (5 bases). The germline CDR1 and CDR2 sequences are MNHEY and SVGAGI. The V gene lost 5 bases and the J gene lost 4 bases, with 8 bases spanning the gap. This CDR3 contains 12 residues. CDR3 loop: CASSAGAYGYTF. DNA for the CDR3: TGTGCCAGCAGTGCCGGGGCCTATGGCTACACCTTC.

V and J are TRBV5-1 and TRBJ2-2; TRBD1 is a possible D gene (5 bases). Germline V gene lookup returns CDR1 SGHRS and CDR2 YFSETQ. This CDR3 has 16 amino acids. Trimming pared 0 bases from V and 1 base from J, leaving 10 bases between. The CDR3 is CASSLGSQGNTGELFF. The CDR3 DNA reads TGCGCCAGCAGCTTGGGATCGCAGGGGAACACCGGGGAGCTGTTTTTT.

The chain links TRBV10-3 to TRBJ2-2; perhaps TRBD1 as D (5 bases). V was cut by 6 bases and J by 1 base, with 12 bases left in between. Germline V gene lookup returns CDR1 ENHRY and CDR2 SYGVKD. This CDR3 is 15 amino acids long. CDR3 coding DNA: TGTGCCATCAGCACCGACAGCTTGAACACCGGGGAGCTGTTTTTT. Translation: CAISTDSLNTGELFF.

This rearrangement joins TRBV5-6 to TRBJ1-5; no firm D call. The V and J ends lost 4 bases and 4 bases respectively, with 18 bases between them. The CDR3 is 16 residues long. Germline V lookup: CDR1 SGHDT, CDR2 YYEEEE. The CDR3, as DNA: TGTGCCAGCAGCAAATGGAGGGCTGGAGGGAATCAGCCCCAGCATTTT. Translating gives CASSKWRAGGNQPQHF.

V and J are TRBV18 and TRBJ2-5; D not resolved. V lost 0 bases and J lost 3, with 8 bases in between. Germline CDR1 is KGHSH and CDR2 is LQKENI. CDR3 length: 14 amino acids. The CDR3 here is CASSPPSREETQYF. CDR3 in DNA: TGTGCCAGCTCACCACCGTCACGAGAAGAGACCCAGTACTTC.

This clone showed up just once. V and J are TRBV10-3 and TRBJ1-2; possible D gene TRBD1, 6 bases. The CDR3 runs to 13 residues. V was cut by 10 bases and J by 3 bases, with 15 bases left in between. Germline CDR1 and CDR2: ENHRY and SYGVKD. CDR3: CATGTTLYYGYTF. In DNA, the CDR3 is TGTGCCACCGGGACAACACTATACTATGGCTACACCTTC.

As for this clone: Other DNA sequences in this sample translate to the same CDR3. This chain connects TRBV27 to TRBJ2-7; 7 bases fit TRBD2. V lost 3 bases, J lost 2 bases, and 1 base stayed unmatched. The CDR3 loop spans 13 amino acids. Germline V gene lookup returns CDR1 MNHEY and CDR2 SMNVEV (reference sequence). The CDR3, as DNA: TGTGCCAGCAGTTTTGGACTAGCCTACGAGCAGTACTTC. This translates into CASSFGLAYEQYF.

The chain employs TRBV2 and TRBJ2-7; 7 bases are a match to TRBD1. Germline V gives CDR1 SNHLY, CDR2 FYNNEI. CDR3 length: 12 amino acids. Trimming at V came to 6 bases and at J to 6 bases, leaving 5 bases not matched to a gene. CDR3 sequence: CASSPDRVEQYF. CDR3 DNA sequence: TGTGCCAGCAGCCCTGACAGGGTCGAGCAGTACTTC.

The chain combines TRBV7-9 with TRBJ1-2; 7 bases map to TRBD1. Germline trimming cut 5 bases from V and 5 bases from J; bases unmatched to any gene: 11. The CDR3 runs to 15 residues. Germline V CDR1 and CDR2: SEHNR, FQNEAQ (reference sequence). CDR3 in amino acids: CASSETTGPRYGYTF. DNA of the CDR3: TGTGCCAGCAGCGAGACGACAGGGCCGCGGTATGGCTACACCTTC. Full variable domain (outside the CDR3, taken from reference TRBV7-9 and TRBJ1-2): DTGVSQNPRHKITKRGQNVTFRCDPISEHNRLYWYRQTLGQGPEFLTYFQNEAQLEKSRLLSDRFSAERPKGSFSTLEIQRTEQGDSAMYLCASSETTGPRYGYTFGSGTRLTVV.

V usage is TRBV9 and J usage is TRBJ2-5; 7 nucleotides align to TRBD2. Germline values: CDR1 SGDLS, CDR2 YYNGEE. The ends lost 7 bases at V and 5 bases at J; junction bases unmatched: 8. This CDR3 spans 13 amino acids. CDR3 region: CASGEWEGETQYF. CDR3 nucleotide sequence: TGTGCCAGCGGGGAGTGGGAGGGGGAGACCCAGTACTTC. Combining the CDR3 with reference TRBV9 and TRBJ2-5 gives the whole variable domain DSGVTQTPKHLITATGQRVTLRCSPRSGDLSVYWYQQSLDQGLQFLIQYYNGEERAKGNILERFSAQQFPDLHSELNLSSLELGDSALYFCASGEWEGETQYFGPGTRLLVL.

This clone was recorded only once. The rearrangement joins TRBV5-4 to TRBJ2-7; D is tentatively TRBD1 or TRBD2 (5 bases each). Trimming stripped 4 bases from V and 7 bases from J, with 15 bases between. Germline-derived CDR1 and CDR2 are SGHNT and YYREEE (reference sequence). The CDR3 has 13 residues. CDR3 loop: CASSPLGGEEQYF. The CDR3 DNA reads as TGTGCCAGCAGCCCGCTTGGGGGAGAGGAGCAGTACTTC.

The V call is TRBV4-3, the J call TRBJ1-2, with a weak D call TRBD1 (6 bases). The V end was cut by 3 bases, the J end by 8 bases, with 16 bases between. Per germline, CDR1 LGHNA and CDR2 YSLEER. The CDR3 sequence is 14 residues long. The CDR3, as DNA: TGCGCCAGCAGCCAGGAAGACAGGCACGAAGGCTACACCTTC. Translating gives CASSQEDRHEGYTF.

The count of this clone is one. In nucleotides, the CDR3 is TGTGCCAGCAGCTTGGATTGGGGTGGAAGGGTCTACAATGAGCAGTTCTTC. It specifies CASSLDWGGRVYNEQFF. V and J are TRBV5-8 and TRBJ2-1; D call uncertain. This CDR3 spans 17 amino acids. V was shortened by 0 bases and J by 3 bases, with 16 bases between the two germline ends. The V gene's germline CDR1 is SGHTS and CDR2 YDEGEE.

Here the CDR3 DNA reads TGTGCCAGCAGTTACTCAGAGTCGCTTAACACTGAAGCTTTCTTT. It encodes CASSYSESLNTEAFF. The chain carries TRBV6-5 and TRBJ1-1; D is ambiguous. Germline CDR1 is MNHEY and CDR2 is SVGAGI. The V gene lost 0 bases and the J gene lost 2 bases, with 10 bases spanning the gap. This CDR3 has 15 residues.

The chain links TRBV7-9 to TRBJ2-3; 10 bases are shared with TRBD1. V lost 6 bases to trimming and J lost 6 bases; unmatched junction nucleotides: 6. The germline gives CDR1 SEHNR, CDR2 FQNEAQ (reference sequence). The CDR3 loop spans 14 amino acids. The CDR3 protein is CASRTGGQHDTQYF. The CDR3, as DNA: TGTGCCAGCAGGACAGGGGGCCAACATGATACGCAGTATTTT. The entire variable domain, with the rest obtained from reference TRBV7-9 and TRBJ2-3, is as follows: DTGVSQNPRHKITKRGQNVTFRCDPISEHNRLYWYRQTLGQGPEFLTYFQNEAQLEKSRLLSDRFSAERPKGSFSTLEIQRTEQGDSAMYLCASRTGGQHDTQYFGPGTRLTVL.

The chain employs TRBV5-5 and TRBJ1-1; 7 bases align to TRBD1. The V and J ends lost 4 bases and 5 bases, in that order; junction bases with no gene match: 8. In germline, CDR1 is SGHKS, CDR2 YYEKEE (reference sequence). This CDR3 contains 14 residues. CDR3 DNA sequence: TGTGCCAGCAGCCGGACCACAGGGGTGACTGAAGCTTTCTTT. It is translated as CASSRTTGVTEAFF.

The chain has TRBV27 and TRBJ2-1; no definite D call. CDR3 length: 11 amino acids. The V gene lost 10 bases and the J gene lost 3 bases, with 7 bases spanning the gap. CDR1 and CDR2 (germline): MNHEY, SMNVEV (reference sequence). CDR3 amino acids: CATLFYNEQFF. Written as DNA, the CDR3 is TGTGCCACCTTGTTCTACAATGAGCAGTTCTTC.

The chain uses TRBV30 and TRBJ2-1; the D call may be TRBD1 or TRBD2 (5 bases each). Germline CDR1 and CDR2: GTSNPN and SVGIG (reference sequence). Trimming left V 3 bases short and J 9 bases short, with 15 bases between. The CDR3 consists of 13 residues. CDR3 nucleotides: TGTGCCTGGAGACAGGACTGGAGTGCTGAGCAGTTCTTC. Its protein product is CAWRQDWSAEQFF.